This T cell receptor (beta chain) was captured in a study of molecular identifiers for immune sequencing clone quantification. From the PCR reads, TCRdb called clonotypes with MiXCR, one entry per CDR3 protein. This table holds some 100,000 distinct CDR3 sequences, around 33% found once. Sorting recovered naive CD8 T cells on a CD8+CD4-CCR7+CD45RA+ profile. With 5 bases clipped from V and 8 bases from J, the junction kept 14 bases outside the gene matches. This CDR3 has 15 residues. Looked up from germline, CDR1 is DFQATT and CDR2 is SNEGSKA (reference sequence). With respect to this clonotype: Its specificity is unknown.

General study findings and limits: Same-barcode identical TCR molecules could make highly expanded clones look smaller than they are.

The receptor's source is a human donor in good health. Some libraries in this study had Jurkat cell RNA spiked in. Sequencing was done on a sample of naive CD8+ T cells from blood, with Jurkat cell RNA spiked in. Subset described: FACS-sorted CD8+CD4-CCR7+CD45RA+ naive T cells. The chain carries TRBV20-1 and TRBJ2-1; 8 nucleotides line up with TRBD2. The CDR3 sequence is CSAYTLASGHDEQFF. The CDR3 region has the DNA TGCAGTGCTTACACCCTGGCTAGCGGGCACGATGAGCAGTTCTTC.